Listed below are T cell receptor beta chains from one sample, sequenced in a study of T cells after yellow fever vaccination. From the 5' RACE reads, TCRdb called clonotypes with MiXCR, one entry per CDR3 protein. Of approximately 550,000 distinct CDR3 sequences in the sample, roughly a fifth were seen once. This specimen was PBMCs, taken 15 days after the yellow fever booster vaccination. These receptors were taken from a man under 40 who received the YFV17D yellow fever vaccine. Both conserved end residues are part of each CDR3. Fields, in order: CDR3 protein, CDR3 DNA, V gene, J gene, clone size, D gene. The D gene is left open where the match is weak. Clone size is given for some rows only: seen once, a few or many times, or a class if the clone is expanded.

CASSLAGQGNIQYF	TGTGCCAGCAGCTTAGCGGGACAGGGCAACATTCAGTACTTC	TRBV7-9	TRBJ2-4	many	TRBD1
CASSYYLASTDTQYF	TGTGCCAGCAGTTATTACTTAGCTAGCACAGATACGCAGTATTTT	TRBV6-2/TRBV6-3	TRBJ2-3	-	-
CASSPPPGTGDRETQYF	TGTGCCAGCAGCCCCCCGCCCGGGACAGGGGATAGGGAGACCCAGTACTTC	TRBV7-9	TRBJ2-5	-	TRBD1
CASSLVGSAPDTQYF	TGTGCCAGCAGCTTGGTAGGGTCAGCGCCAGATACGCAGTATTTT	TRBV7-9	TRBJ2-3	few	-
CASTDRAEQYF	TGTGCCAGCACCGACAGGGCCGAGCAGTACTTC	TRBV2	TRBJ2-7	-	TRBD1
CATSRDRGLGQETQYF	TGTGCCACCAGCAGAGATCGGGGGTTGGGGCAAGAGACCCAGTACTTC	TRBV15	TRBJ2-5	few	-
CASSLLSGGAYEQYF	TGTGCCAGCAGTTTACTTTCCGGGGGGGCCTACGAGCAGTACTTC	TRBV28	TRBJ2-7	-	TRBD2
CASSSSPGGGLPGEQYF	TGCGCCAGCAGCTCCTCTCCCGGGGGGGGCCTTCCGGGTGAGCAGTACTTC	TRBV5-1	TRBJ2-7	few	TRBD2
CASSKPASGANVLTF	TGTGCCAGTAGTAAGCCAGCCAGTGGGGCCAACGTCCTGACTTTC	TRBV19	TRBJ2-6	-	-
CASSAGGGGNEQYF	TGTGCCAGCAGCGCAGGAGGGGGAGGCAACGAGCAGTACTTC	TRBV9	TRBJ2-7	few	-
CASSIVGVAGEETQYF	TGTGCCAGTAGTATAGTGGGGGTTGCCGGGGAAGAGACCCAGTACTTC	TRBV19	TRBJ2-5	-	-
CASLTGNSPLHF	TGTGCCAGCCTCACAGGGAATTCACCCCTCCACTTT	TRBV12-3/TRBV12-4	TRBJ1-6	few	-
CASSLEVGLVVLTTQYF	TGCGCCAGCAGCTTGGAGGTCGGACTAGTGGTTTTGACTACGCAGTATTTT	TRBV5-1	TRBJ2-3	-	TRBD2
CASSVLGGGIDEQFF	TGTGCCAGCAGCGTTCTAGGAGGGGGGATCGATGAGCAGTTCTTC	TRBV7-6	TRBJ2-1	-	-
CAITGAGGYNEQFF	TGTGCCATCACTGGCGCGGGGGGTTACAATGAGCAGTTCTTC	TRBV10-3	TRBJ2-1	few	TRBD2
CATSGLEKETQYF	TGTGCCACCAGTGGTCTTGAGAAAGAGACCCAGTACTTC	TRBV10-3	TRBJ2-5	-	-
CASSDTGSGSYEQYF	TGTGCCAGCAGCGATACGGGGAGCGGCTCCTACGAGCAGTACTTC	TRBV14	TRBJ2-7	few	-
CSVGLARDYEQYF	TGCAGCGTTGGACTAGCGAGAGACTACGAGCAGTACTTC	TRBV29-1	TRBJ2-7	few	TRBD2
CASSQLAGVYEQYF	TGCGCCAGCAGCCAGCTAGCGGGTGTCTACGAGCAGTACTTC	TRBV4-3	TRBJ2-7	-	TRBD2
CSASWGLAGFYNEQFF	TGCAGTGCTAGTTGGGGACTAGCGGGATTTTACAATGAGCAGTTCTTC	TRBV20-1	TRBJ2-1	few	TRBD2
CASSDVGEQYF	TGCGCCAGCTCTGATGTGGGAGAGCAGTACTTC	TRBV10-1	TRBJ2-7	few	-
CASSLTAETQYF	TGTGCCAGCAGTTTGACAGCGGAGACCCAGTACTTC	TRBV28	TRBJ2-5	-	-
CAISGSGLSNQPQHF	TGTGCCATCAGTGGATCGGGGCTTAGCAATCAGCCCCAGCATTTT	TRBV10-3	TRBJ1-5	few	-
CASSQRGVAKGGRNEQFF	TGCGCCAGCAGCCAGCGGGGGGTAGCCAAGGGGGGGAGAAATGAGCAGTTCTTC	TRBV4-1	TRBJ2-1	-	TRBD2
CASRLTSGDYNEQFF	TGTGCCAGCAGGCTGACTAGCGGGGACTACAATGAGCAGTTCTTC	TRBV12-3/TRBV12-4	TRBJ2-1	-	TRBD2
CSAVGTGDSYEQYF	TGCAGTGCTGTCGGGACAGGGGACTCCTACGAGCAGTACTTC	TRBV20-1	TRBJ2-7	few	TRBD1
CASSRQAGGEQYF	TGTGCCAGCTCACGGCAGGCGGGGGGCGAGCAGTACTTC	TRBV18	TRBJ2-7	-	TRBD2
CASRRDYQETQYF	TGTGCCAGCAGGCGGGACTACCAAGAGACCCAGTACTTC	TRBV27	TRBJ2-5	few	-
CASSEGTLQYF	TGTGCCAGCAGCGAGGGCACCCTGCAGTACTTC	TRBV7-2	TRBJ2-7	few	-
CASSELGPAGELFF	TGTGCCAGCAGTGAGTTAGGGCCAGCCGGGGAGCTGTTTTTT	TRBV25-1	TRBJ2-2	few	-
CASSVQNTGELFF	TGTGCCAGCAGCGTGCAGAACACCGGGGAGCTGTTTTTT	TRBV9	TRBJ2-2	few	-
CASSSALVVWEQYF	TGTGCCAGCAGTTCCGCCTTAGTGGTCTGGGAGCAGTACTTC	TRBV6-2/TRBV6-3	TRBJ2-7	-	-
CASSFGGANEKLFF	TGTGCCAGCAGTTTTGGGGGGGCTAATGAAAAACTGTTTTTT	TRBV12-3/TRBV12-4	TRBJ1-4	few	-
CASSGLVTGELFF	TGTGCCAGCAGCGGACTTGTTACCGGGGAGCTGTTTTTT	TRBV7-9	TRBJ2-2	-	-
CARSLPEPGDWTGELFF	TGCGCCCGCAGCTTGCCCGAACCGGGAGATTGGACCGGGGAGCTGTTTTTT	TRBV5-1	TRBJ2-2	-	-
CASSVGVAKNIQYF	TGTGCCAGCAGCGTAGGTGTAGCCAAAAACATTCAGTACTTC	TRBV9	TRBJ2-4	-	-
CSVWDRGISGELFF	TGCAGCGTTTGGGACAGGGGGATTTCCGGGGAGCTGTTTTTT	TRBV29-1	TRBJ2-2	few	TRBD1
CASSQSGVGNSPLHF	TGCGCCAGCAGCCAGTCAGGGGTTGGTAATTCACCCCTCCACTTT	TRBV4-3	TRBJ1-6	-	-
CASSYGAAGRMNTEAFF	TGTGCCAGCAGTTATGGGGCAGCTGGGAGGATGAACACTGAAGCTTTCTTT	TRBV6-2/TRBV6-3	TRBJ1-1	few	-
CASSRGLVERYF	TGTGCCAGCAGCCGCGGACTAGTCGAGCGGTACTTC	TRBV3-1	TRBJ2-7	-	TRBD2
CASSHDLNTGELFF	TGTGCCAGCAGCCACGACTTGAACACCGGGGAGCTGTTTTTT	TRBV14	TRBJ2-2	-	-
CASRDGRKETQYF	TGTGCCAGCAGAGATGGACGTAAAGAGACCCAGTACTTC	TRBV12-3/TRBV12-4	TRBJ2-5	-	-
CASSLVTAEAFF	TGTGCCAGCAGCTTGGTAACTGCTGAAGCTTTCTTT	TRBV5-6	TRBJ1-1	few	-
CASSLAGTGPLGANVLTF	TGTGCCAGCAGCTTGGCCGGGACAGGGCCTCTTGGGGCCAACGTCCTGACTTTC	TRBV5-5	TRBJ2-6	-	TRBD1
CASSDPGTGYYNEQFF	TGTGCCAGCAGCGATCCCGGGACAGGCTACTACAATGAGCAGTTCTTC	TRBV2	TRBJ2-1	few	TRBD1
CASSYRDPPRQSNTGELFF	TGTGCCAGCAGTTACCGGGACCCCCCCCGCCAATCGAACACCGGGGAGCTGTTTTTT	TRBV6-5	TRBJ2-2	-	-
CASSSRGISGANVLTF	TGTGCCAGCAGCTCTAGAGGCATCTCTGGGGCCAACGTCCTGACTTTC	TRBV5-8	TRBJ2-6	-	-
CASSQGLKVNEQYF	TGTGCCAGCAGCCAAGGCTTGAAGGTCAACGAGCAGTACTTC	TRBV14	TRBJ2-7	-	-
CASSLSQGNYEQYF	TGTGCCAGCAGCTTGTCCCAGGGGAACTACGAGCAGTACTTC	TRBV5-5	TRBJ2-7	-	-
CASSSGQGRQETQYF	TGCGCCAGCAGCTCGGGACAGGGGCGCCAAGAGACCCAGTACTTC	TRBV5-1	TRBJ2-5	few	TRBD1
CASSFVGGPTDTQYF	TGTGCCAGCAGCTTCGTGGGAGGGCCCACAGATACGCAGTATTTT	TRBV4-2	TRBJ2-3	-	TRBD2